This T cell receptor (beta chain) was obtained from a study of T cells in Graves' hyperthyroidism and ophthalmopathy. About the research overall: Pretreatment peripheral blood was obtained at initial diagnosis.

At least ten counts were recorded for this clonotype. The CDR3 regions of TCR beta were amplified from RNA transcripts. A set of HTBI primers served as the primers for a first-round RT-PCR of the TCR CDR3. TCRdb independently ran MiXCR on the multiplex PCR reads; one entry per CDR3 protein. In the table there are a few hundred thousand distinct CDR3 sequences, over 12% of which are singletons. This TCR was sampled from a woman aged 55-75 years with Graves' ophthalmopathy. The sample comprised blood.

The CDR3 DNA sequence: TGTGCCAGCAGCTTCGTGAGTCAAGAGACCCAGTACTTC. Protein product: CASSFVSQETQYF. V gene TRBV5-5 combines with J gene TRBJ2-5, with D uncertain. This CDR3 comprises 13 residues. In germline, CDR1 is SGHKS, CDR2 YYEKEE (reference sequence). V was shortened by 2 bases and J by 2 bases, with 7 bases between the two germline ends.